Included here is one T cell receptor (beta chain) sequence, with context. This entry comes from a study of blood T cell repertoires in COVID-19. Study as a whole: COVID-19 samples, acute and convalescent, were from the United States, Italy and Spain.

In the original workflow: Amplification from reference gene primers served as the basis for estimated nucleated cell counts. Repertoires were generated with immunoSEQ multiplex PCR, while TCRdb's copy carries only in-frame clones and drops some. Clonal size and the V and J genes are those of that table, whereas D and trimming came from the DNA. The data contain approximately 89,000 clones, 70% to 80% of them singletons. The germline CDR1 and CDR2 sequences are LNHDA and SQIVND (reference sequence). Trimming at V came to 6 bases and at J to 5 bases, leaving 9 bases not matched to a gene. CDR3 length: 15 residues.

The receptor was isolated from a man aged 65 to 79 with acute or convalescent COVID-19. Sequenced: peripheral blood. The chain combines TRBV19 with TRBJ2-5; TRBD2 matches 10 bases. The CDR3 region has the DNA TGTGCCAGTAGGTCTAGCGGGAGAGAATGGGAGACCCAGTACTTC. Protein sequence: CASRSSGREWETQYF.